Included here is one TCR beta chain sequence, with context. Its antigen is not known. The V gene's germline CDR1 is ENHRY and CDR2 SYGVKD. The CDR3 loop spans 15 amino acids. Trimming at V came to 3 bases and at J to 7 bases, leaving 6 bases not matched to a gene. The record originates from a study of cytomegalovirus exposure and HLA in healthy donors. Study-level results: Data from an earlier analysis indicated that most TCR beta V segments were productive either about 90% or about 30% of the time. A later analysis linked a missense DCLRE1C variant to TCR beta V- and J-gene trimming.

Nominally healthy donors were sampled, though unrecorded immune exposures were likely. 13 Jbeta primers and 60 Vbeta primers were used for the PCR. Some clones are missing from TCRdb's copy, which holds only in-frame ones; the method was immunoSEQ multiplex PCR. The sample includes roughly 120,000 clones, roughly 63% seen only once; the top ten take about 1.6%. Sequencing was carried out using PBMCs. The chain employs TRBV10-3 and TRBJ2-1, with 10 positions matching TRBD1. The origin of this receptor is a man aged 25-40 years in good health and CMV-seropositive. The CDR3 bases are TGTGCCATCAGTGAAGAGGGACAGGGGTATAATGAGCAGTTCTTC. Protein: CAISEEGQGYNEQFF.